This TCR beta chain was obtained from a study of cytomegalovirus exposure and HLA in healthy donors. The PCR used 60 Vbeta and 13 Jbeta primers. The assay was immunoSEQ multiplex PCR, and TCRdb's table has in-frame clones only and misses some. The table lists under 200,000 clones, approximately 70% of them singletons, with 1.8% in the top ten. Study outcomes and limitations: Several of the most significant clusters appeared linked to common viral pathogens, based on a later analysis. Of the V segments, some could not be distinguished, including TRBV6-2 and TRBV6-3, and were excluded. Reportedly, diagnosis of cytomegalovirus status by the classifier showed high specificity and sensitivity. It was reported that TCR beta sequences correctly inferred the HLA-A and HLA-B alleles for most subjects.

Of note for this clone: Its antigen remains unidentified.

V was pared by 1 base and J by 7 bases, with 13 bases between. The CDR3 consists of 15 residues. Germline CDR1 SGHVS, CDR2 FNYEAQ. The sequenced material came from PBMCs. The sequence came from a woman younger than 45 in good health and CMV-seronegative. V and J are TRBV7-6 and TRBJ2-2, with a possible D match to TRBD1 (6 bases). CDR3: CASSLGRRGIGELFF. The CDR3 DNA follows: TGTGCCAGCAGCTTAGGTCGCAGGGGCATCGGGGAGCTGTTTTTT.